A selection of T cell receptor beta chains follows, all from one sample in a study of shared clonotypes between healthy human individuals. Method: immunoSEQ multiplex PCR; TCRdb's copy keeps in-frame clones and lacks some. The table lists under 300,000 clones, 65% of them singletons, with over 8.5% in the top ten. Sequences were obtained from memory CD4+ T cells sorted from blood. These receptors originate from a young man in good health. Each CDR3 is given with its conserved first and last residue. The D gene is left open where the match is weak. Expanded clones are given a class, and other clones once, few, many or no size at all.

>NA|TRBV23-1|TRBJ2-3|NA
TGCGCCAGCAGTCAATGCGGAGGGGAATTCTGCGTTTGGCGGGATCACACAGATACGCAGTATTTT
CASSQCGGEFCVWRDHTDTQYF
>NA|TRBV21-1|TRBJ2-4|NA
TGTGCCAGCAGCAAAGTGTCGGGACAAGGCGGCAAAAACATTCAGTACTTC
CASSKVSGQGGKNIQYF
>few|TRBV7-2|TRBJ2-1|TRBD1
TGTGCCAGCACTCCGCCGGGACAGGGGGCGCTTTATCAGTTCTTC
CASTPPGQGALYQFF
>NA|TRBV5-6|TRBJ2-7|NA
TGTGCCAGCAGCTTGGACAGTACCTTCATCGGCATCTACGAGCAGTACTTC
CASSLDSTFIGIYEQYF
>NA|TRBV30|TRBJ2-5|NA
TGTGCCTGGGCCCGGGAGACCCAGTACTTC
CAWARETQYF
>few|TRBV18|TRBJ2-1|NA
TGTGCCAGCTCACCAGGGCGGGAAGATCAGTTCTTC
CASSPGREDQFF
>few|TRBV5-1|TRBJ2-5|TRBD2
TGCGCCAGCAGCTCGCTCTTAGCGGGAGTGGGGGAGACCCAGTACTTC
CASSSLLAGVGETQYF
>once|TRBV28|TRBJ1-3|NA
TGTGCCAGCAGCTCCCCTCGGGCCGTCGGAAACACCATATATTTT
CASSSPRAVGNTIYF
>NA|TRBV6-1|TRBJ1-2|NA
TGTGCCAGCAGGGTTAGACGGGACTATGGCTACACCTTC
CASRVRRDYGYTF
>once|TRBV7-2|TRBJ1-1|TRBD1
TGTGCCAGCAGCTTATCACCCCCGGGACAGGGGAACACTGAAGCTTTCTTT
CASSLSPPGQGNTEAFF
>NA|TRBV6-5|TRBJ2-7|TRBD1
TGTGCCAGCAGCTCCAACAGGGGTAAGGAGCAGTACTTC
CASSSNRGKEQYF
>few|TRBV4-1|TRBJ2-7|TRBD1
TGCGCCAGCAGCCAATCAGCGGACAGGGGTGAAGAGCAGTACTTC
CASSQSADRGEEQYF
>NA|TRBV18|TRBJ2-1|NA
TGTGCCAGCTCGGGACTTGTAACGAATGAGCAGTTCTTC
CASSGLVTNEQFF
>NA|TRBV2|TRBJ2-7|TRBD1
TGTGCCAGCACCAACCTCTACGACAGGGCCTCGTACGAGCAGTACTTC
CASTNLYDRASYEQYF
>few|TRBV7-2|TRBJ1-2|NA
TGTGCCAGCACGGCGTGGGGTTCCGGCTATGGCTACACCTTC
CASTAWGSGYGYTF
>NA|TRBV5-1|TRBJ2-2|TRBD2
TGCGCCAGCAGCTTGGTGGCTAGCGGGAGTTCCGGGGAGCTGTTTTTT
CASSLVASGSSGELFF
>once|TRBV20-1|TRBJ2-7|TRBD1
TGCAGTGCTACAGGGGGTTACGAGCAGTACTTC
CSATGGYEQYF
>NA|TRBV28|TRBJ1-1|NA
TGTGCCAGCACACCGGGCCGCGGAGCTTTCTTT
CASTPGRGAFF
>NA|TRBV4-1|TRBJ2-7|TRBD2
TGCGCCAGCTCCTCGCGACTAGCGGGAGCCGAGCAGTACTTC
CASSSRLAGAEQYF
>NA|TRBV30|TRBJ2-7|NA
TGTGCCTGGAGTGACAGGTACGAGCAGTACTTC
CAWSDRYEQYF
>NA|TRBV27|TRBJ2-7|TRBD2
TGTGCCAGCAGTTTAAGTAGCGGGAGGAACTACGAGCAGTACTTC
CASSLSSGRNYEQYF
>once|TRBV7-2|TRBJ2-1|TRBD2
TGTGCCAGCAGCTTCCTACTAGCGGGAGCAAATGAGCAGTTCTTC
CASSFLLAGANEQFF
>NA|TRBV5-1|TRBJ2-3|NA
TGCGCCAGCAGCTTGGTGGCAGGGACCGGTCAGGGCACAGATACGCAGTATTTT
CASSLVAGTGQGTDTQYF
>NA|TRBV5-1|TRBJ2-7|NA
TGCGCCAGCAGCTTGAGATCTCCGCGGGACTCCCAAAAGGGCGAGCAGTACTTC
CASSLRSPRDSQKGEQYF
>NA|TRBV19|TRBJ2-1|NA
TGTGCCAGTAGTATAGTCGATAGGGGGAGGTACAATGAGCAGTTCTTC
CASSIVDRGRYNEQFF
>NA|TRBV7-9|TRBJ2-7|NA
TGTGCCAGCAGCTCCCGACTAGGTACCTACGAGCAGTACTTC
CASSSRLGTYEQYF
>NA|TRBV21-1|TRBJ1-1|NA
TGTGCCTTAGGGGGGATCACTGAAGCTTTCTTT
CALGGITEAFF
>many|TRBV4-3|TRBJ2-3|TRBD2
TGCGCCAGCAGCCAAGATCCGACTAGCGGGACGTCAACAGATACGCAGTATTTT
CASSQDPTSGTSTDTQYF
>few|TRBV7-2|TRBJ2-5|NA
TGTGCCAGCAGCTTGGGAGGGGGCGTATCGGAGACCCAGTACTTC
CASSLGGGVSETQYF
>NA|TRBV7-9|TRBJ2-1|TRBD2
TGTGCCAGCAGCTTAAGCCTAGCGGGATCGTACAATGAGCAGTTCTTC
CASSLSLAGSYNEQFF
>NA|TRBV7-2|TRBJ1-3|TRBD1
TGTGCCAGCAGCACCCGACCACAGGGGCGAGGAAACACCATATATTTT
CASSTRPQGRGNTIYF
>NA|TRBV5-6|TRBJ2-3|NA
TGTGCCAGCAGCTCGGACATCAAGAGGCAGTATTTT
CASSSDIKRQYF
>NA|TRBV10-2|TRBJ1-4|NA
TGCGCCAGCAGACCAGCGGGGGGCGTTAATGAAAAACTGTTTTTT
CASRPAGGVNEKLFF
>NA|TRBV5-6|TRBJ2-3|NA
TGTGCCAGCAGCTTGGTTGGCGGAAACACAGATACGCAGTATTTT
CASSLVGGNTDTQYF
>NA|TRBV18|TRBJ2-7|TRBD1
TGTGCCAGCTCACCGCGAGGACAGGGGGGAGGGGAGCAGTACTTC
CASSPRGQGGGEQYF
>NA|TRBV6-5|TRBJ1-1|NA
TGTGCCAGCAGTTATCTAGGAGCTTATGAAGCTTTCTTT
CASSYLGAYEAFF
>NA|TRBV6-5|TRBJ2-7|NA
TGTGCCAGCAGTTACTCCTGGAAAGAGTACGAGCAGTACTTC
CASSYSWKEYEQYF
>once|TRBV28|TRBJ2-3|TRBD2
TGTGCCAGCAGTTTTCCGACTAGCGGGAGGGCCTATACAGATACGCAGTATTTT
CASSFPTSGRAYTDTQYF
>NA|TRBV7-9|TRBJ2-3|TRBD2
TGTGCCAGCAGCTTAGTTGGTGTTAGCGGGAGATGGGATACGCAGTATTTT
CASSLVGVSGRWDTQYF
>NA|TRBV7-2|TRBJ2-1|TRBD2
TGTGCCAGCAGTCCCGACCGCGGGAGCCACTTCTTC
CASSPDRGSHFF
>once|TRBV6-6|TRBJ1-5|TRBD1
TGTGCCAGCAGTTACAACCCGACAGGGGGCCGTCAGCCCCAGCATTTT
CASSYNPTGGRQPQHF
>NA|TRBV7-9|TRBJ2-7|NA
TGTGCCAGCAGCTTAGTAGGGGGAACGAAAGAGCAGTACTTC
CASSLVGGTKEQYF
>NA|TRBV7-2|TRBJ2-7|NA
TGTGCCAGCAGCTTACACTCCCGGGACATACTATCCTACGAGCAGTACTTC
CASSLHSRDILSYEQYF
>NA|TRBV28|TRBJ2-5|NA
TGTGCCAGCAGTTTGGAGAGGGGAAGAGAGACCCAGTACTTC
CASSLERGRETQYF
>NA|TRBV28|TRBJ1-2|TRBD1
TGTGCCAGCAGTTCCTACCTGGACAGGGGTAATGGCTACACCTTC
CASSSYLDRGNGYTF
>few|TRBV28|TRBJ2-2|NA
TGTGCCAGCAGCAAGGGGGGTGGTGGAACCGGGGAGCTGTTTTTT
CASSKGGGGTGELFF
>NA|TRBV2|TRBJ2-2|TRBD1
TGTGCCAGCAGTAGACAGGGGGACACCGGGGAGCTGTTTTTT
CASSRQGDTGELFF
>NA|TRBV5-1|TRBJ2-6|NA
TGCGCCAGCAGCTTGGAGAGCTCTGGGGCCAACGTCCTGACTTTC
CASSLESSGANVLTF
>few|TRBV7-2|TRBJ2-5|NA
TGTGCCAGCAGCTTATCCAATAAGGAGACCCAGTACTTC
CASSLSNKETQYF
>NA|TRBV18|TRBJ2-5|TRBD1
TGTGCCAGTTCCACAGGGGGAAGGGGAGAGACCCAGTACTTC
CASSTGGRGETQYF